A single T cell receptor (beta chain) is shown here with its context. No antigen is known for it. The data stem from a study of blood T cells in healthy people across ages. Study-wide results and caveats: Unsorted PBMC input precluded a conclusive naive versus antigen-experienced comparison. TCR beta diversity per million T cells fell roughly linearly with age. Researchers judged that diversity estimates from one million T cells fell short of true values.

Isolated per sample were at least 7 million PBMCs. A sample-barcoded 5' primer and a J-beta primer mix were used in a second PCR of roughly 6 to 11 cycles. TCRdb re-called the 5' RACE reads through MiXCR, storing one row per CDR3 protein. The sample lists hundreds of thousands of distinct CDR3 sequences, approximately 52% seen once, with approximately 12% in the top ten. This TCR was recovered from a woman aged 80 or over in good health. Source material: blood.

The CDR3 loop reads CAWSRGGWGNEQFF. The DNA for the CDR3 is TGTGCCTGGAGCCGGGGGGGATGGGGCAATGAGCAGTTCTTC. The V and J genes are TRBV30 and TRBJ2-1, with 8 bases matching TRBD2. Germline V lookup: CDR1 GTSNPN, CDR2 SVGIG (reference sequence). The CDR3 sequence is 14 residues long. V was clipped by 3 bases and J by 6 bases; unmatched bases: 7.